This T cell receptor (beta chain) was profiled in a study of CD8 T cells in ankylosing spondylitis (dated by TCRdb to about 2017). Looking at the study overall: The study profiled T cell receptor beta repertoires in healthy donors and ankylosing spondylitis patients to find disease-linked TCR variants. The full study cohort was made up of 25 to 30 ankylosing spondylitis patients and some 100 healthy donors. Samples of peripheral blood were taken, and for ankylosing spondylitis patients, synovial fluid was collected as well.

CDR1 and CDR2, per the germline V gene, are SGHRS and YFSETQ. The V end loses 4 bases and the J end loses 1 base, and a stretch of 14 bases separates them. CDR3 length: 15 amino acids, cysteine to phenylalanine. CDR3 DNA is the only sequence kept; it has 45 bases, read in frame from the first base. The paper as a whole reports these results and caveats: According to the report, matched synovial fluid samples from ankylosing spondylitis patients were significantly enriched for the disease-linked clones. Blood from ankylosing spondylitis patients appeared to be characterized by a TCR beta motif composed of under 10 highly homologous amino acid variants. Some of the motif variants had been reported before in the synovial fluid and blood of reactive arthritis patients, a finding that suggests common disease-initiation mechanisms. The disease-linked clones had a CD8+ phenotype and were found at relatively low frequencies in peripheral blood.

The listed sequencing device is Illumina HiSeq 2500. TCR beta libraries were prepared by quantitative 5'-RACE with molecular barcodes. The authors' analysis ran thus. A new computational method based on a probabilistic model of VDJ rearrangement was used to identify disease-linked TCR variants. Clones were called with MiXCR by TCRdb after fastp trimmed the public reads at Q25, and only in-frame beta chains were retained. Rows matching on CDR3 protein sequence are summarized as one entry with the most common DNA and genes. The V and J calls and clone size are TCRdb's, not the authors'. Counted in this sample were 700,000 to 1,000,000 distinct CDR3 sequences; roughly 12% of them appeared once. Approximately 0.46% of the sample comes from the top ten. Points on this clonotype: Its recognized antigen is unknown. There are no base qualities to consult, and no much larger clone falls within one base.

The TCR originated in a male donor with ankylosing spondylitis. The chain employs TRBV5-1 and TRBJ2-5, with no reliable assignment of the D segment. The material sequenced was blood, either unsorted or a sorted T cell fraction (not recorded which). The CDR3 amino acid sequence is: CASSMALGPQETQYF. The sequenced DNA: TGCGCCAGCAGCATGGCGCTAGGGCCCCAAGAGACCCAGTACTTC.